This T cell receptor (beta chain) was sequenced during a study of siplizumab effects on memory and regulatory T cells. Sequenced by immunoSEQ multiplex PCR; TCRdb stores in-frame clones only, minus some. The repertoire holds about 50,000 clones, with roughly 90% as singletons. V was shortened by 2 bases and J by 4 bases, with 14 bases between the two germline ends. Germline CDR1 and CDR2: MNHEY and SVGAGI. The CDR3 has 15 amino acids. Study-wide points: Apparently more diverse than memory cells, naive T cells also seemed major alloresponse contributors. The Treg-derived share of mappable alloreactive CD4+ clones averaged roughly 64% with siplizumab and approximately 27% in controls. Roughly 75-95% of proliferating CD4+ or CD8+ clones lacked a naive or memory phenotype that could be assigned.

Of note for this clone: The antigen remains undetermined.

TEMRA, effector memory, memory and naive subsets, all unstimulated, were sequenced in three donor pairs. This sequence was found in a human donor in good health. Material for sequencing was naive CD8+ T cells sorted from blood. The V gene is TRBV6-5, the J gene TRBJ1-1; maybe TRBD1 (5 bases). CDR3 amino acids: CASSYHGGAGTEAFF. In DNA form, the CDR3 reads TGTGCCAGCAGTTACCATGGAGGGGCTGGCACTGAAGCTTTCTTT.